These 32 T cell receptor beta chains were sequenced from one sample in a study of shared T cell receptors in the human thymus. Repertoires were generated with immunoSEQ multiplex PCR, while TCRdb's copy carries only in-frame clones and drops some. The repertoire has roughly 660,000 clones, 85% to 90% of them found once; the top ten carry roughly 0.0097%. The data were also submitted as part of a second study, on human thymus T cells.

The sequenced sample consisted of thymocytes. Source of these receptors: a boy under three years old with a congenital heart defect.

V gene TRBV27 combines with J gene TRBJ2-5, with TRBD1 matching over 7 bases. The J segment lost 4 bases and the V segment lost 3 bases, leaving 8 bases of the junction unmatched. Germline-derived CDR1 and CDR2 are MNHEY and SMNVEV (reference sequence). This CDR3 is built from 15 residues. CDR3 in DNA: TGTGCCAGCAGTTTGGGGCAGGGGGTGGGAGAGACCCAGTACTTC. Translation gives CASSLGQGVGETQYF.

The CDR3 loop reads CASSAARQGAYEQYF. The DNA of the CDR3 is TGTGCCAGCTCAGCTGCCCGGCAGGGGGCCTACGAGCAGTACTTC. The genes are TRBV18 and TRBJ2-7; 7 bases are a match to TRBD1. The J segment lost 2 bases and the V segment lost 5 bases, leaving 9 bases of the junction unmatched. Germline V lookup: CDR1 KGHSH, CDR2 LQKENI. The CDR3 runs 15 residues.

The J gene is TRBJ2-5, the V gene TRBV11-2; tentatively, D is TRBD1 (6 bases). V was trimmed by 1 base and J by 5 bases, leaving 20 bases between them. This CDR3 region has 17 residues. Germline-derived CDR1 and CDR2 are SGHAT and FQNNGV. The CDR3 region has the DNA TGTGCCAGCAGCTTAGTCGGCGGGCAGGGGAGCATTGAGACCCAGTACTTC. Amino acid sequence: CASSLVGGQGSIETQYF.

V usage is TRBV19 and J usage is TRBJ1-1; perhaps TRBD1 as D (6 bases). This CDR3 comprises 17 residues. V was clipped by 3 bases and J by 2 bases, with 19 bases between them. Germline-derived CDR1 and CDR2 are LNHDA and SQIVND (reference sequence). The CDR3 DNA reads TGTGCCAGTAGTATGGGTAGGGTCAGGGGCCCAAACACTGAAGCTTTCTTT. Translated: CASSMGRVRGPNTEAFF.

The chain combines TRBV11-2 with TRBJ2-1, with TRBD2 identical over 8 bases. J lost 2 bases, V lost 2 bases, and 5 bases had no gene match. Germline V lookup: CDR1 SGHAT, CDR2 FQNNGV. The CDR3 loop spans 16 amino acids. The CDR3 protein is CASSLLRTSPYNEQFF. The CDR3 DNA reads TGTGCCAGCAGCTTATTGCGGACTAGCCCCTACAATGAGCAGTTCTTC.

This chain uses TRBV29-1 with TRBJ1-2; no firm D call. Germline CDR1 reads SQVTM; CDR2 reads ANQGSEA. CDR3 length equals 18 residues. Between the trimmed V and J ends, which lost 4 bases and 0 bases, there was a span of 24 bases. The DNA of the CDR3 is TGCAGCGTTGTTTTTGTGGAGGGCAGGCCTACTTCTAACTATGGCTACACCTTC. This codes for CSVVFVEGRPTSNYGYTF. The full variable domain, with the rest looked up from reference TRBV29-1 and TRBJ1-2, is SAVISQKPSRDICQRGTSLTIQCQVDSQVTMMFWYRQQPGQSLTLIATANQGSEATYESGFVIDKFPISRPNLTFSTLTVSNMSPEDSSIYLCSVVFVEGRPTSNYGYTFGSGTRLTVV.

This chain connects TRBV5-1 to TRBJ2-3, with D perhaps matching TRBD2 (5 bases). Germline loops: CDR1 SGHRS, CDR2 YFSETQ. Trimming pared 3 bases from V and 4 bases from J, leaving 9 bases between. The CDR3 is 13 amino acids. The CDR3: CASSSGEADTQYF. As DNA, the CDR3 is TGCGCCAGCAGCTCCGGGGAAGCAGATACGCAGTATTTT.

The chain combines TRBV18 with TRBJ2-1, with 7 bases lining up with TRBD2. In germline, CDR1 is KGHSH, CDR2 LQKENI. CDR3 length: 15 residues. Unmatched junction bases numbered 14, after V lost 7 bases and J lost 8 bases. The CDR3 DNA reads as TGTGCCAGCTTGGTGGGACTACCTCTCGGCGATGAGCAGTTCTTC. Protein: CASLVGLPLGDEQFF.

This sequence joins TRBV28 and TRBJ1-4, with TRBD1 matching 7 bases. Germline CDR1 reads MDHEN; CDR2 reads SYDVKM. Trimming took 5 bases from V and 8 from J; bases not matched to a gene: 8. The CDR3 has 14 amino acids. The CDR3 DNA reads TGTGCCAGCAGTGCTCCGGGACAGAACGAAAAACTGTTTTTT. Its translation: CASSAPGQNEKLFF.

The chain uses TRBV30 and TRBJ2-3, with D possibly being TRBD2 (6 bases). The germline V and J ends were trimmed by 6 bases and 1 base, with 17 bases remaining between them. Germline loops: CDR1 GTSNPN, CDR2 SVGIG (reference sequence). The CDR3 sequence is 15 residues long. Written as DNA, the CDR3 is TGTGCCTGTCCAAGTCGCGGGACTCGCACAGATACGCAGTATTTT. This encodes CACPSRGTRTDTQYF.

V is TRBV19 and J is TRBJ1-2; D is perhaps TRBD1 (5 bases). The CDR3 is 14 amino acids. Germline values: CDR1 LNHDA, CDR2 SQIVND (reference sequence). The V and J ends lost 8 bases and 4 bases respectively, with 17 bases between them. CDR3 loop: CASRQREGSYGYTF. CDR3 coding DNA: TGTGCCAGTCGCCAAAGGGAGGGGAGCTATGGCTACACCTTC.

The chain uses TRBV4-1 and TRBJ1-5, with D unresolved. In germline, CDR1 is MGHRA, CDR2 YSYEKL. The CDR3 is 18 amino acids. V lost 4 bases, J lost 0 bases, and 19 bases lay in between. The DNA for the CDR3 is TGCGCCAGCAGCCCCGCTCGGACGGAGGAATATAGCAATCAGCCCCAGCATTTT. This sequence encodes CASSPARTEEYSNQPQHF.

The chain uses TRBV6-6 and TRBJ1-1, with 7 bases lining up with TRBD1. This CDR3 region has 12 residues. V trimming: 6 bases; J trimming: 5 bases; junction bases outside the gene matches: 3. Germline V lookup: CDR1 MNHNY, CDR2 SVGAGI (reference sequence). In DNA form, the CDR3 reads TGTGCCAGCAGGCAACAGGGGACTGAAGCTTTCTTT. Its protein product is CASRQQGTEAFF.

The chain has TRBV7-9 and TRBJ2-1; TRBD1 matches 7 bases. Germline V gene sequence: CDR1 SEHNR, CDR2 FQNEAQ (reference sequence). J gave up 7 bases and V 1 base, and 13 bases lay outside the gene matches. This CDR3 spans 17 amino acids. CDR3 loop: CASSLEETGFLPNEQFF. The CDR3 bases are TGTGCCAGCAGCTTAGAGGAGACAGGGTTCCTCCCTAATGAGCAGTTCTTC.

The J gene is TRBJ2-1, the V gene TRBV13; tentative D call: TRBD2 (5 bases). Germline V gene sequence: CDR1 PRHDT, CDR2 FYEKMQ (reference sequence). Trimming cost V 4 bases and J 7 bases, with 5 bases left between them. This CDR3 has 11 residues. This CDR3 is CASSSGNEQFF. In DNA form, the CDR3 reads TGTGCCAGCAGCTCGGGGAATGAGCAGTTCTTC.

This clone is a singleton in its sample. This chain joins TRBV9 and TRBJ2-2; 11 bases fit TRBD2. Germline loops: CDR1 SGDLS, CDR2 YYNGEE. The V gene end was trimmed by 0 bases and the J gene end by 6 bases; junction bases not matched to a gene: 4. This CDR3 comprises 16 residues. The CDR3 reads CASSVELAGVAGELFF. The CDR3 DNA follows: TGTGCCAGCAGCGTAGAACTAGCGGGAGTTGCCGGGGAGCTGTTTTTT. Based on the CDR3 plus reference TRBV9 and TRBJ2-2, the full variable domain is DSGVTQTPKHLITATGQRVTLRCSPRSGDLSVYWYQQSLDQGLQFLIQYYNGEERAKGNILERFSAQQFPDLHSELNLSSLELGDSALYFCASSVELAGVAGELFFGEGSRLTVL.

This chain links TRBV9 with TRBJ2-5; D not resolved. V was cut by 0 bases and J by 2 bases, with 8 bases left in between. Germline V gives CDR1 SGDLS, CDR2 YYNGEE. The CDR3 has 14 amino acids. CDR3 sequence reads: CASSVVSGQETQYF. Here the CDR3 DNA reads TGTGCCAGCAGCGTAGTGTCCGGTCAAGAGACCCAGTACTTC.

The V call is TRBV2, the J call TRBJ2-1, with D possibly matching TRBD1 (5 bases). CDR1 is SNHLY, CDR2 FYNNEI, per germline. There are 17 residues in the CDR3. The V and J ends lost 0 bases and 6 bases respectively, with 18 bases between them. The DNA for the CDR3 is TGTGCCAGCAGTGAAGCGCTCGGGCCAGGGTTCCGCAATGAGCAGTTCTTC. It yields the protein CASSEALGPGFRNEQFF.

The gene calls are TRBV20-1 and TRBJ2-5; D may be TRBD2 (6 bases). Germline V CDR1 and CDR2: DFQATT, SNEGSKA (reference sequence). The CDR3 has 10 residues. The V gene lost 3 bases and the J gene lost 7 bases, with 6 bases spanning the gap. This CDR3 reads CSASSGTQYF. The CDR3 coding sequence is TGCAGTGCTAGTAGCGGGACCCAGTACTTC.

Of note for this clone: The sample holds other DNA sequences that translate to the same CDR3. The chain joins TRBV27 to TRBJ2-7, with TRBD1 as a possible D gene (5 bases). Trimming took off 2 bases at V and 0 bases at J, with 8 bases between the two ends. The CDR3 loop spans 14 amino acids. The germline CDR1 and CDR2 sequences are MNHEY and SMNVEV (reference sequence). The DNA of the CDR3 is TGTGCCAGCAGTTTAGGAGACAGCTCCTACGAGCAGTACTTC. Encoded protein: CASSLGDSSYEQYF.

This clone showed up just once. The V gene is TRBV7-2, the J gene TRBJ1-1; a possible D gene is TRBD1 (5 bases). Trimming shortened V by 4 bases and J by 4 bases, and 10 bases separated the two germline ends. Germline V gene lookup returns CDR1 SGHTA and CDR2 FQGNSA. This CDR3 spans 13 amino acids. In nucleotides, the CDR3 is TGTGCCAGCAGCTCCCCCGGGGGCACTGAAGCTTTCTTT. Its protein product is CASSSPGGTEAFF.

The rearrangement uses TRBV2 and TRBJ2-7; 9 bases are a match to TRBD2. CDR3 length equals 13 residues. V dropped 7 bases and J dropped 6; count of bases not matched to a gene: 7. The germline gives CDR1 SNHLY, CDR2 FYNNEI. CDR3 sequence reads: CASMREGPAEQYF. DNA of the CDR3: TGTGCCAGCATGCGGGAGGGCCCGGCCGAGCAGTACTTC. The full variable domain, with the rest looked up from reference TRBV2 and TRBJ2-7, is EPEVTQTPSHQVTQMGQEVILRCVPISNHLYFYWYRQILGQKVEFLVSFYNNEISEKSEIFDDQFSVERPDGSNFTLKIRSTKLEDSAMYFCASMREGPAEQYFGPGTRLTVT.

The V and J genes are TRBV9 and TRBJ2-3, with a possible D match to TRBD1 (6 bases). In germline, CDR1 is SGDLS, CDR2 YYNGEE. The germline V and J ends were trimmed by 3 bases and 6 bases, with 8 bases remaining between them. This CDR3 region has 12 residues. CDR3 nucleotides: TGTGCCAGCAGCGCTAGGGGGGATACGCAGTATTTT. Translated: CASSARGDTQYF.

The chain uses TRBV27 and TRBJ2-5, with 8 bases aligning to TRBD2. Germline CDR1 and CDR2: MNHEY and SMNVEV (reference sequence). V gave up 2 bases and J gave up 5 bases; unmatched junction bases: 4. This CDR3 region has 14 residues. The CDR3 here is CASSLQAGEETQYF. CDR3 DNA: TGTGCCAGCAGTTTACAAGCGGGAGAGGAGACCCAGTACTTC.

This chain connects TRBV19 to TRBJ1-1; D is perhaps TRBD1 (5 bases). Trimming removed 5 bases from V and 8 bases from J, with 12 bases in between. Looked up from germline, CDR1 is LNHDA and CDR2 is SQIVND (reference sequence). The CDR3 contains 12 residues. This CDR3 is CASSQHRKEAFF. In nucleotides, the CDR3 is TGTGCCAGTAGTCAACACAGGAAAGAAGCTTTCTTT.

In this sample, this clone turned up once. The genes are TRBV13 and TRBJ2-5; 7 nucleotides line up with TRBD1. CDR3 size: 18 residues. V shed 0 bases, J shed 0 bases, and the junction held 10 bases outside the gene matches. Germline V lookup: CDR1 PRHDT, CDR2 FYEKMQ (reference sequence). Here the CDR3 reads CASSLGPRSGTDQETQYF. The CDR3 DNA follows: TGTGCCAGCAGCTTAGGCCCAAGATCTGGGACAGACCAAGAGACCCAGTACTTC.

The table lists this clone with a count of one. The V and J genes are TRBV9 and TRBJ1-1; 7 bases map to TRBD1. The CDR3 totals 16 residues. The trim removed 0 bases at V and 2 bases at J, leaving 7 bases unmatched. Looked up from germline, CDR1 is SGDLS and CDR2 is YYNGEE. CDR3 protein: CASSVEGGPLNTEAFF. The CDR3 region has the DNA TGTGCCAGCAGCGTAGAAGGGGGCCCCCTTAACACTGAAGCTTTCTTT.

This chain connects TRBV28 to TRBJ1-2, with D unclear. The CDR3 contains 10 residues. Germline CDR1 is MDHEN and CDR2 is SYDVKM. Deletions cut 4 bases from V and 7 bases from J, with 4 bases between. The CDR3 region has the DNA TGTGCCAGCAGTTCCTCTGGCTACACCTTC. It yields the protein CASSSSGYTF.

The chain couples TRBV30 to TRBJ2-3; TRBD2 matches 10 bases. CDR1 and CDR2 from the germline V gene are GTSNPN and SVGIG (reference sequence). J was trimmed by 3 bases and V by 0 bases; bases with no gene match: 15. The CDR3 contains 19 residues. The CDR3 DNA is TGTGCCTGGAGTGTATGTCCCCCTCCTAGCGGGAGAAAAACAGATACGCAGTATTTT. Translating it yields CAWSVCPPPSGRKTDTQYF.

J is TRBJ2-3 and V is TRBV19; possibly TRBD1 for D (5 bases). There are 13 residues in the CDR3. Germline CDR1 reads LNHDA; CDR2 reads SQIVND (reference sequence). V dropped 7 bases and J dropped 2 bases, with 10 bases sitting between them. The CDR3 protein is CASIGRDTDTQYF. The DNA for the CDR3 is TGTGCCAGTATAGGCAGGGACACAGATACGCAGTATTTT.

The V and J genes are TRBV6-1 and TRBJ2-5; a possible D gene is TRBD1 (6 bases). The V end was cut by 1 base, the J end by 2 bases, with 11 bases between. This CDR3 contains 15 residues. CDR1 is MNHNS, CDR2 SASEGT, per germline. CDR3 in amino acids: CASSEGRGEQETQYF. CDR3 bases: TGTGCCAGCAGTGAAGGCAGGGGTGAACAAGAGACCCAGTACTTC.

The chain joins TRBV27 to TRBJ2-7, with TRBD1 matching 12 bases. The V gene's germline CDR1 is MNHEY and CDR2 SMNVEV (reference sequence). V lost 8 bases, J lost 5 bases, and 10 bases stayed unmatched. This CDR3 spans 15 amino acids. DNA of the CDR3: TGTGCCAGCGGACTTCCGGGACAGGGGGCCCACGAGCAGTACTTC. It encodes CASGLPGQGAHEQYF.